This TCR beta chain was captured in a study of T cell repertoires in aging, cancer and after chemotherapy. Study summary: Approximately 10 million TCR reads were in the whole dataset. General study findings and limits: Across the chemotherapy interval, each cancer cohort showed higher median generation probability, suggesting thymic rebound. These repertoire data do not allow conclusions about immunological memory after chemotherapy.

The CDR3 totals 13 residues. The germline CDR1 and CDR2 sequences are SGHRS and YFSETQ. Trimming cost V 6 bases and J 4 bases, with 14 bases left between them. In regard to this clonotype: No antigen is known for it.

Multiplex touch-down PCR with TRB-A/B primers amplified rearranged V-D-J TRB sequences. TCRdb re-called the multiplex PCR reads through MiXCR, storing one row per CDR3 protein. The data hold some 2,500 distinct CDR3 sequences, with roughly 24% observed a single time. TCR beta rearrangements were amplified from peripheral blood genomic DNA. The specimen was blood. The J gene is TRBJ2-7, the V gene TRBV5-1, with D maybe TRBD2 (5 bases). This receptor was taken from a human donor with a solid tumor. CDR3 in DNA: TGCGCCAGCAAGCTTCAAGAGGGTTACGAGCAGTACTTC. Translation gives CASKLQEGYEQYF.